Listed here is a single T cell receptor beta chain. The target antigen is unknown. The use of a sample-barcoded 5' primer and a J-beta primer mix characterized a second PCR of roughly 7 to 11 cycles. TCRdb re-called the 5' RACE reads with MiXCR, one entry per CDR3 protein. The sample records hundreds of thousands of distinct CDR3 sequences, 45% to 50% being singletons. The data originate from a study of blood T cells in healthy people across ages. With V trimmed by 1 base and J by 1 base, 9 bases remained unmatched. CDR3 length equals 18 residues. CDR1 is LGHNA and CDR2 is YSLEER in the germline V gene. Study conclusions and caveats: Fewer expanded clones and more diversity marked long-lived versus aged donors. Estimates of total diversity, which came from one million sequenced T cells, were considered to be underestimates.

The sequence came from a woman aged 55-70 years in good health. The sequenced sample was blood. The chain uses TRBV4-3 and TRBJ2-5, with 10 nucleotides matching TRBD2. The CDR3 reads CASSQGRFSGRLQETQYF. CDR3 DNA sequence: TGCGCCAGCAGCCAAGGACGTTTTAGCGGGAGGCTCCAAGAGACCCAGTACTTC.